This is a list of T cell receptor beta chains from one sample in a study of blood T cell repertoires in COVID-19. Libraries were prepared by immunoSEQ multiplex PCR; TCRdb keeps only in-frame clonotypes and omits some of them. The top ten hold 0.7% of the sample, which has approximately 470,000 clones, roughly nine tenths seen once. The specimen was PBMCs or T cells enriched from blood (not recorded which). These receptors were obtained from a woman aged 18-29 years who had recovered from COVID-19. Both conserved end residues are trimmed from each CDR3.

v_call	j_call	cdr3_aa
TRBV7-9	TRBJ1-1	AITRLLLEDTEAF
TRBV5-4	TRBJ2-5	ASSSRLAGEETQY
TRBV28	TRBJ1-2	ASSSPGYGYT
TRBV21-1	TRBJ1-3	ARWTGRGNTIY
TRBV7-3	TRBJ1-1	ASSLNSGGTEAF
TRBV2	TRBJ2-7	ASSWGRSYEQY
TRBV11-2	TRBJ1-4	ASSWDSEKLF
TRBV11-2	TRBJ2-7	ASSLVGTGRSYEQY
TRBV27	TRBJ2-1	ASSFPSQGRDEQF
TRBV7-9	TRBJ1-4	ASNRGTNEKLF
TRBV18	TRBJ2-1	ASSPGRDEQF
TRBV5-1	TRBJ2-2	ASSLSARFDTGELF
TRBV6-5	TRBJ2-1	ASSYPGTGIHEQF
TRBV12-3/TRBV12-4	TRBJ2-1	ASSPRDSEQF
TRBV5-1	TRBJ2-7	ASSFTGTASEQY
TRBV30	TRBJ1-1	AWSRLAEAF
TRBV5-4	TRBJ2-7	AGKRAREVRIGQY
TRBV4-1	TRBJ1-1	ASSQGDSLDTEAF
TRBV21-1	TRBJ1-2	ASSKAASNYGYT
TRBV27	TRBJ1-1	ASSLLPGWTEAF
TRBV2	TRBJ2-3	ASSSDTSGGANTQY
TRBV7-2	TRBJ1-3	ASSSRTFQGKGNTIY
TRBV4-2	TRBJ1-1	ASTQNLAVRPAGQGSTEAF
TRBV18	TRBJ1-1	ASSPLGQENTEAF
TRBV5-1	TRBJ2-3	ASSFDRGSWDTQY
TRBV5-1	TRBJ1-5	ASSPGPSDQPQH
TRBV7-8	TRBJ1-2	ASSWGTGGVGYT
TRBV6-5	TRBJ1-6	ASSSNPGQGGSPLH